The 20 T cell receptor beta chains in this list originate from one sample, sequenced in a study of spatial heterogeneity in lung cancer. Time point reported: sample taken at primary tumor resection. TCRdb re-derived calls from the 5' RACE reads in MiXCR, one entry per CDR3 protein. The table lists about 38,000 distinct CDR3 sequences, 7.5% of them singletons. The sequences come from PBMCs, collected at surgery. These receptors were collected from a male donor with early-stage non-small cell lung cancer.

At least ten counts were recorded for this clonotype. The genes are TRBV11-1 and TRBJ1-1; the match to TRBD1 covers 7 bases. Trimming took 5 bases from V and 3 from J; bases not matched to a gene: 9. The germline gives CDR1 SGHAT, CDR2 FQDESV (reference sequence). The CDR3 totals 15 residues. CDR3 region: CASSRDRAVDTEAFF. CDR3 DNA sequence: TGTGCCAGCAGCCGAGACAGGGCGGTTGACACTGAAGCTTTCTTT.

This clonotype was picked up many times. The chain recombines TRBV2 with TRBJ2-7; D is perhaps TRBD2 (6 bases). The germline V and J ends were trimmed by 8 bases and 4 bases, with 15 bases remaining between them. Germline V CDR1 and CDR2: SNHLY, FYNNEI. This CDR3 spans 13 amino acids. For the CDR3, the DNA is TGTGCCAGCGAGACGGGAGTTTCATACGAGCAGTACGTC. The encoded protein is CASETGVSYEQYV.

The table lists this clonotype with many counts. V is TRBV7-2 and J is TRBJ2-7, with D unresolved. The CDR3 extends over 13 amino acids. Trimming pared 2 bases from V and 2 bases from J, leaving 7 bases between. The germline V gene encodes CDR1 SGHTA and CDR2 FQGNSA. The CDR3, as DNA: TGTGCCAGCAGCTTACAGGCTACCTACGAGCAGTACGTC. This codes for CASSLQATYEQYV.

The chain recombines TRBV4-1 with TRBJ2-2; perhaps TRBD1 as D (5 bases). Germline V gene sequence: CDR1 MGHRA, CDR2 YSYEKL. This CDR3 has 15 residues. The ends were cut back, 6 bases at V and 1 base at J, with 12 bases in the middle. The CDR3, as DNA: TGCGCCAGCAGGAATTGGGGCGGGAACACCGGGGAGCTGTTTTTT. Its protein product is CASRNWGGNTGELFF.

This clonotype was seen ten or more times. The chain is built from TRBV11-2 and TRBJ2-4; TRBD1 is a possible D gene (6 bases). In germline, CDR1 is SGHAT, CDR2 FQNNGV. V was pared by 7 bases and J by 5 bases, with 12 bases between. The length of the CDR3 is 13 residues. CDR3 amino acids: CASNPDRQNIQYF. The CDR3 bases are TGTGCCAGCAACCCGGACAGACAAAACATTCAGTACTTC.

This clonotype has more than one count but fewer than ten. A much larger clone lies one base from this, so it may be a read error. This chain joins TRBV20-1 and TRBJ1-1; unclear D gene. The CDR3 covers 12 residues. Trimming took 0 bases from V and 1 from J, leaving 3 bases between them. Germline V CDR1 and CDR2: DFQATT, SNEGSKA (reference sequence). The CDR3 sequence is CSAREPNTEAFF. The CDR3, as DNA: TGCAGTGCTAGAGAACCGAACACTGAAGCTTTCTTT.

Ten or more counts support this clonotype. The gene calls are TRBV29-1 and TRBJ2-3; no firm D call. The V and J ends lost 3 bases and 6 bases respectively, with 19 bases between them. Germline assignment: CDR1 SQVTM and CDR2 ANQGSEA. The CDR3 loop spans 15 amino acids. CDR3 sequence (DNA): TGCAGCGTTGATCGGCGCACCATGGGATCTGATACGCAGTATTTT. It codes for CSVDRRTMGSDTQYF.

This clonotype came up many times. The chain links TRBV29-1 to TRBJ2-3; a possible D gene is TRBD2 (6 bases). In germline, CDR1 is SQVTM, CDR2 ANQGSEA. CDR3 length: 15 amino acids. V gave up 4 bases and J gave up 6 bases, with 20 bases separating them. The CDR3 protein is CSVVRNSGRGDTQYF. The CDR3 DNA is TGCAGCGTTGTGAGAAATAGCGGCCGTGGGGATACGCAGTATTTT.

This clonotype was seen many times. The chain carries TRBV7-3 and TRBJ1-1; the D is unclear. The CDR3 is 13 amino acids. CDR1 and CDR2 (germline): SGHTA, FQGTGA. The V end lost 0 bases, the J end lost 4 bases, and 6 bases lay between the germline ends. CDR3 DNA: TGTGCCAGCAGCTTAACGATGGGCACTGAAGCTTTCTTT. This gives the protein CASSLTMGTEAFF.

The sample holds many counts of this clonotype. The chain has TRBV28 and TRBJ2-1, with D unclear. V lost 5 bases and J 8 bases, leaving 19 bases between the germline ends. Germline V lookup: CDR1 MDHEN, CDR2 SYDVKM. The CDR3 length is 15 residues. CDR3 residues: CASSPGSSLSDEQFF. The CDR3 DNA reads TGTGCCAGCAGTCCCGGGTCCTCCCTCTCGGATGAGCAGTTCTTC.

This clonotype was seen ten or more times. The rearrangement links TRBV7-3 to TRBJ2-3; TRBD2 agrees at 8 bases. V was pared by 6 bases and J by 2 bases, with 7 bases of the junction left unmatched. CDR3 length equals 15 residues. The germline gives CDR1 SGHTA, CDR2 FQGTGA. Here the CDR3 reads CASSGGTRVTDTQYF. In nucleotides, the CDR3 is TGTGCCAGCAGTGGCGGGACTAGAGTCACAGATACGCAGTATTTT.

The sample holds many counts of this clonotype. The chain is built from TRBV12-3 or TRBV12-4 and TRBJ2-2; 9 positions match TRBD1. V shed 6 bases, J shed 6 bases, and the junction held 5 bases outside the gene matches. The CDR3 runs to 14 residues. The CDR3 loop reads CASRSTGGAGELFF. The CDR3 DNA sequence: TGTGCCAGCAGATCCACAGGGGGCGCCGGGGAGCTGTTTTTT.

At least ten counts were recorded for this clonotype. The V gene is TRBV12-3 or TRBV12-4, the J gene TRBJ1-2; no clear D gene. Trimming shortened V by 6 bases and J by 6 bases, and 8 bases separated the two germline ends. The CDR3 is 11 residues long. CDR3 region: CASRRSHGYTF. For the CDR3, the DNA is TGTGCCAGCAGAAGATCCCATGGCTACACCTTC.

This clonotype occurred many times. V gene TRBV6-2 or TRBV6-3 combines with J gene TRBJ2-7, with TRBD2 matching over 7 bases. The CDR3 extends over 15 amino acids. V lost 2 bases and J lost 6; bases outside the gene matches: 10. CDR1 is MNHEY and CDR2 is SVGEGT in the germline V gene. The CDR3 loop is CASSYLTAGLSEQYV. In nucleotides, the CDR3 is TGTGCCAGCAGTTACCTAACAGCGGGACTGAGCGAGCAGTACGTC.

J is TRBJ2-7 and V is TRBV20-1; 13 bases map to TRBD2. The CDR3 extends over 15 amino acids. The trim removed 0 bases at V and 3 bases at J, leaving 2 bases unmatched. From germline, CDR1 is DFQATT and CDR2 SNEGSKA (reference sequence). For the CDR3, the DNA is TGCAGTGCTAGAGATCGGACTAGCGGGGGCTACGAGCAGTACTTC. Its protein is CSARDRTSGGYEQYF.

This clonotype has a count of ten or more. The CDR3 loop is CAIADRQETQYF. Here the CDR3 DNA reads TGTGCCATCGCAGACAGGCAAGAGACCCAGTACTTC. The rearrangement links TRBV10-3 to TRBJ2-5, with TRBD1 as a possible D gene (6 bases). The CDR3 loop spans 12 amino acids. In germline, CDR1 is ENHRY, CDR2 SYGVKD. Trimming stripped 8 bases from V and 2 bases from J, with 9 bases between.

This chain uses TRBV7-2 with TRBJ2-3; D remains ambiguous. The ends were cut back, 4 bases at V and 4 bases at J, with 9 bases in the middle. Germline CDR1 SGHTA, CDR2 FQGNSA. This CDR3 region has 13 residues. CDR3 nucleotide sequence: TGTGCCAGCAGCTCCGAATACGCAGATACGCAGTATTTT. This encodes CASSSEYADTQYF.

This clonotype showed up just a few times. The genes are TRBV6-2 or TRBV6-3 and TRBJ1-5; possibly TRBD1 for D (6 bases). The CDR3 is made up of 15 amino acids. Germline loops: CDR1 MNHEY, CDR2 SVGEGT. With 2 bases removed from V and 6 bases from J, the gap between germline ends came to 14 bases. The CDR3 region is CASSYEGEGGQPQHF. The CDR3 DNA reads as TGTGCCAGCAGTTACGAGGGGGAAGGGGGTCAGCCCCAGCATTTT.

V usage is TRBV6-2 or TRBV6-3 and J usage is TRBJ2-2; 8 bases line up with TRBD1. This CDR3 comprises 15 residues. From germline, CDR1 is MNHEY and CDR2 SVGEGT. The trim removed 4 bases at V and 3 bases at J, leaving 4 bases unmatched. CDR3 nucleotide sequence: TGTGCCAGCAGTTCCGGGACAGGCGACACCGGGGAGCTGTTTTTT. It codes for CASSSGTGDTGELFF.

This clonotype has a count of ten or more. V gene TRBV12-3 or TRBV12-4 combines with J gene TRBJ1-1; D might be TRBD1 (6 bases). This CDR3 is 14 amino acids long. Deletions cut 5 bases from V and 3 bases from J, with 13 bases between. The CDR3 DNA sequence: TGTGCCAGCAGTCCTTTCCAGGGGTACACTGAAGCTTTCTTT. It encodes CASSPFQGYTEAFF.